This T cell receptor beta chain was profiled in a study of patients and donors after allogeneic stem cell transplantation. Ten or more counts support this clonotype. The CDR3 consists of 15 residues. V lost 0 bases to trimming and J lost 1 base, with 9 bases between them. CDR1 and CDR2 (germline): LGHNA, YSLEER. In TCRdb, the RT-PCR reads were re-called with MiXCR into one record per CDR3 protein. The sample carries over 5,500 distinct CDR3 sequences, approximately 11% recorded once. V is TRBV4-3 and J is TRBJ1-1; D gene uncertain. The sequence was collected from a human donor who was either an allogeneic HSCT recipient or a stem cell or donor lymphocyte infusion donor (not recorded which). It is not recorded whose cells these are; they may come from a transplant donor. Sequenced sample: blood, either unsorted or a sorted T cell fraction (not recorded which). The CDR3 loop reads CASSQEAGQNTEAFF. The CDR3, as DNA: TGCGCCAGCAGCCAAGAGGCGGGCCAGAACACTGAAGCTTTCTTT.